This T cell receptor (beta chain) was identified in a study of human T cells and chemical hapten exposure. Study-level information: Patch tests of 0.01% DPC on the upper back were read at 6 days.

The CDR3 extends over 13 amino acids. Germline V CDR1 and CDR2: SQVTM, ANQGSEA. With 4 bases clipped from V and 5 bases from J, the junction kept 7 bases outside the gene matches. In the original analysis: Samples had a median of approximately 89,000 TCRs, ranging roughly 23,224 to 690,600. TCRdb redid the calling of the RACE reads with MiXCR, one entry per CDR3 protein. TCRdb's processing, not the study's, gives the V and J calls here. In the table there are roughly 64,000 distinct CDR3 sequences, 9.5% to 12% of which are singletons. Time point meaning: patch test 3, about 24 weeks after DPC sensitization. Regarding treatment: therapeutic diphenylcyclopropenone sensitization with weekly scalp DPC. This clonotype was seen a handful of times.

The material sequenced was whole blood, taken in connection with sensitization to the hapten diphenylcyclopropenone (DPC). The chain carries TRBV29-1 and TRBJ1-2; 7 bases match TRBD1. This clonotype was sampled from a woman under 40 with alopecia areata. Some clones in this sample may be carry-over from other donors' samples. CDR3 in amino acids: CSVAVGGNYGYTF. The CDR3 DNA reads as TGCAGCGTTGCGGTAGGGGGCAATTATGGCTACACCTTC. Full variable domain (rest looked up from reference TRBV29-1 and TRBJ1-2): SAVISQKPSRDICQRGTSLTIQCQVDSQVTMMFWYRQQPGQSLTLIATANQGSEATYESGFVIDKFPISRPNLTFSTLTVSNMSPEDSSIYLCSVAVGGNYGYTFGSGTRLTVV.